The 17 T cell receptor beta chains in this list originate from one sample, sequenced in a study of cytomegalovirus exposure and HLA in healthy donors. The study ran its PCR with 60 Vbeta and 13 Jbeta primers. Sequencing used immunoSEQ multiplex PCR; TCRdb keeps in-frame clones, though not all of them. This sample has over 150,000 clones; roughly 85% occur once, and the top ten carry about 1.3%. Sequencing input: PBMCs. The source of these receptors is a woman aged 50 to 65 in good health and CMV-seronegative.

V gene TRBV28 combines with J gene TRBJ1-5; possibly TRBD1 for D (5 bases). Trimming cost V 4 bases and J 1 base, with 17 bases left between them. The CDR3 sequence is 17 residues long. The germline V gene has CDR1 MDHEN and CDR2 SYDVKM. CDR3 region: CASSSPGGRGSNQPQHF. The CDR3 DNA is TGTGCCAGCAGTTCCCCCGGGGGGAGAGGAAGCAATCAGCCCCAGCATTTT. Supplemented by reference TRBV28 and TRBJ1-5, the full variable domain reads DVKVTQSSRYLVKRTGEKVFLECVQDMDHENMFWYRQDPGLGLRLIYFSYDVKMKEKGDIPEGYSVSREKKERFSLILESASTNQTSMYLCASSSPGGRGSNQPQHFGDGTRLSIL.

This clone was counted only a few times. This chain connects TRBV7-6 to TRBJ2-3, with D possibly being TRBD2 (5 bases). The germline V gene encodes CDR1 SGHVS and CDR2 FNYEAQ. This CDR3 region has 16 residues. Trimming stripped 0 bases from V and 2 bases from J, with 12 bases between. CDR3 bases: TGTGCCAGCAGCTTAGCGCAAGTAGCGTACACAGATACGCAGTATTTT. Its translation: CASSLAQVAYTDTQYF.

The chain carries TRBV9 and TRBJ1-5; weak D call: TRBD1 (5 bases). Germline V gene lookup returns CDR1 SGDLS and CDR2 YYNGEE. The CDR3 totals 14 residues. Deletions cut 6 bases from V and 9 bases from J, with 19 bases between. The CDR3 here is CASNSGGMVLPQHF. CDR3 in DNA: TGTGCCAGCAACAGTGGGGGGATGGTTTTGCCCCAGCATTTT.

This sequence joins TRBV4-1 and TRBJ2-3, with 7 bases that match TRBD2. The length of the CDR3 is 16 residues. V shed 5 bases and J 1 base; nucleotides not matched to a gene: 9. Germline V lookup: CDR1 MGHRA, CDR2 YSYEKL. The CDR3: CASSERDFLGTDTQYF. CDR3 in DNA: TGCGCCAGCAGCGAGCGGGACTTTCTGGGCACAGATACGCAGTATTTT.

The rearrangement joins TRBV5-1 to TRBJ1-1, with 8 nucleotides matching TRBD1. After removal of 0 bases from V and 6 bases from J, the junction contained 1 base not matched to a gene. Germline CDR1 and CDR2: SGHRS and YFSETQ. This CDR3 has 13 residues. This CDR3 is CASSLVTGAEAFF. The CDR3 region has the DNA TGCGCCAGCAGCTTGGTGACAGGGGCTGAAGCTTTCTTT.

The chain combines TRBV9 with TRBJ2-7, with a tentative D call TRBD2 (7 bases). Looked up from germline, CDR1 is SGDLS and CDR2 is YYNGEE. This CDR3 is 15 amino acids long. The V end lost 4 bases, the J end lost 3 bases, and 17 bases lay between the germline ends. DNA of the CDR3: TGTGCCAGCAGCTTCTACAGGGAGGGGTACTACGAGCAGTACTTC. Translated: CASSFYREGYYEQYF.

This clone occurred a few times. The rearrangement joins TRBV9 to TRBJ2-1; 8 nucleotides agree with TRBD1. The V gene's germline CDR1 is SGDLS and CDR2 YYNGEE. The CDR3 is made up of 15 amino acids. V was pared by 4 bases and J by 0 bases, with 3 bases of the junction left unmatched. Here the CDR3 DNA reads TGTGCCAGCAGCAAAGACAGGGGCTCCTACAATGAGCAGTTCTTC. Translation gives CASSKDRGSYNEQFF. The full variable domain, rest sourced from reference TRBV9 and TRBJ2-1, is DSGVTQTPKHLITATGQRVTLRCSPRSGDLSVYWYQQSLDQGLQFLIQYYNGEERAKGNILERFSAQQFPDLHSELNLSSLELGDSALYFCASSKDRGSYNEQFFGPGTRLTVL.

This chain connects TRBV5-1 to TRBJ2-7; 11 bases fit TRBD2. The CDR3 totals 16 residues. Germline loops: CDR1 SGHRS, CDR2 YFSETQ. J was trimmed by 0 bases and V by 3 bases; bases with no gene match: 5. For the CDR3, the DNA is TGCGCCAGCAGCTCGGAGACTAGCGGGGCCTCCTACGAGCAGTACTTC. Translation gives CASSSETSGASYEQYF.

The chain recombines TRBV14 with TRBJ2-4; the D gene is possibly TRBD2 (6 bases). With 0 bases removed from V and 1 base from J, the gap between germline ends came to 13 bases. The CDR3 covers 17 residues. The germline gives CDR1 SGHDN, CDR2 FVKESK. This CDR3 reads CASSQDYGGSAKNIQYF. For the CDR3, the DNA is TGTGCCAGCAGCCAAGATTATGGGGGGTCGGCCAAAAACATTCAGTACTTC.

This clone was seen only a few times. The chain recombines TRBV6-1 with TRBJ1-4; D gene uncertain. Trimming removed 7 bases from V and 8 bases from J, with 17 bases in between. This CDR3 comprises 14 residues. The germline gives CDR1 MNHNS, CDR2 SASEGT. CDR3 bases: TGTGCCAGCAACCCGGACTTGGTGGGGGAAAAACTGTTTTTT. This translates into CASNPDLVGEKLFF.

The J gene is TRBJ2-2, the V gene TRBV4-3; 7 bases are shared with TRBD1. V was clipped by 1 base and J by 3 bases; unmatched bases: 17. The CDR3 sequence is 20 residues long. Germline CDR1 reads LGHNA; CDR2 reads YSLEER. Here the CDR3 reads CASSQVPRRLRGLDTGELFF. The CDR3 bases are TGCGCCAGCAGCCAAGTACCCAGAAGGCTTAGGGGGCTGGACACCGGGGAGCTGTTTTTT.

V gene TRBV5-1 combines with J gene TRBJ2-2, with TRBD2 matching over 7 bases. Germline-derived CDR1 and CDR2 are SGHRS and YFSETQ. The CDR3 loop spans 15 amino acids. Unmatched junction bases numbered 7, after V lost 4 bases and J lost 4 bases. This chain's CDR3 is CASSPREGITGELFF. CDR3 DNA: TGCGCCAGCAGCCCCAGGGAGGGTATCACCGGGGAGCTGTTTTTT.

The V gene is TRBV6-4, the J gene TRBJ1-1; D gene uncertain. The CDR3 loop spans 12 amino acids. V lost 0 bases, J lost 4 bases, and 3 bases lay in between. Germline V gives CDR1 MRHNA, CDR2 SNTAGT. This CDR3 reads CASSDSVTEAFF. In nucleotides, the CDR3 is TGTGCCAGCAGTGACTCCGTCACTGAAGCTTTCTTT.

A single count supports this clone. The chain uses TRBV28 and TRBJ1-5; D is unresolved. Between the trimmed V and J ends, which lost 2 bases and 3 bases, there was a span of 17 bases. The CDR3 has 17 amino acids. CDR1 and CDR2 (germline): MDHEN, SYDVKM. The CDR3 loop reads CASSLEPFWRINQPQHF. For the CDR3, the DNA is TGTGCCAGCAGTTTAGAGCCTTTCTGGAGAATCAATCAGCCCCAGCATTTT.

The chain uses TRBV4-1 and TRBJ2-5, with TRBD2 matching 9 bases. From germline, CDR1 is MGHRA and CDR2 YSYEKL. The CDR3 runs 12 residues. J gave up 11 bases and V 7 bases, and 8 bases lay outside the gene matches. The CDR3 DNA follows: TGCGCCAGCACCGGGACTAGCTGGACGCAGTACTTC. Translation gives CASTGTSWTQYF.

The chain links TRBV28 to TRBJ2-3; tentative D call: TRBD1 (5 bases). In germline, CDR1 is MDHEN, CDR2 SYDVKM. CDR3 size: 15 residues. Between the trimmed V and J ends, which lost 6 bases and 1 base, there was a span of 14 bases. CDR3 in DNA: TGTGCCAGCAGACCAGGACAAGCCGGCACAGATACGCAGTATTTT. Amino acid sequence: CASRPGQAGTDTQYF.

The rearrangement uses TRBV7-9 and TRBJ2-5, with 10 positions matching TRBD2. The CDR3 consists of 16 residues. With V trimmed by 2 bases and J by 9 bases, 12 bases remained unmatched. Germline CDR1 is SEHNR and CDR2 is FQNEAQ (reference sequence). CDR3: CASSLLAGARIEAQYF. The CDR3 bases are TGTGCCAGCAGCTTACTAGCGGGGGCCCGGATTGAGGCCCAGTACTTC.